The rows below give T cell receptor beta chains drawn from one sample of a study of blood T cell repertoires in COVID-19. TCRdb's table, derived via immunoSEQ multiplex PCR, lists solely in-frame clones and lacks some. This sample has over 90,000 clones, with 87% found just once. The sequencing sample was made of peripheral blood. These receptors were collected from a woman aged 50 to 60 with COVID-19, enrolled during active disease. Each CDR3 is given without its conserved first and last residue. Each record gives: J gene, V gene, clone size, CDR3 length, CDR3 protein. Some rows mark clone size as missing; the rest say once, few, many or name a class of expanded clone.

TRBJ2-5 | TRBV10-2 | . | 15 | ASSESTQRGGQETQY
TRBJ2-5 | TRBV3-1/TRBV3-2 | . | 13 | ASSQAAGGPETQY
TRBJ2-2 | TRBV10-1 | . | 12 | ASSPVAPGGELF
TRBJ2-7 | TRBV5-1 | . | 15 | ASSLGWGGTVSYEQY
TRBJ2-3 | TRBV6-2/TRBV6-3 | . | 10 | ASSQSGDTQY
TRBJ2-5 | TRBV12-5 | . | 11 | ASGSGVPETQY
TRBJ2-7 | TRBV4-1 | . | 14 | ASSHRSGDNSYEQY
TRBJ1-5 | TRBV6-6 | once | 13 | ASSYGQGDNQPQH
TRBJ2-2 | TRBV12-3/TRBV12-4 | . | 10 | ATHDSTGELF
TRBJ1-3 | TRBV7-3 | medium-sized | 14 | ASSRGQGYSGNTIY
TRBJ2-6 | TRBV4-3 | . | 14 | ASSQGGGSGANVLT
TRBJ1-4 | TRBV6-5 | . | 12 | ASKSPGKGEKLF
TRBJ1-6 | TRBV28 | few | 13 | ASSSEGLNNSPLH
TRBJ2-7 | TRBV10-3 | . | 12 | AISERGFGDEQY
TRBJ1-3 | TRBV6-1 | . | 12 | ASSEGLSGNTIY
TRBJ2-1 | TRBV12-3/TRBV12-4 | . | 11 | ASSLGQQNEQF
TRBJ2-1 | TRBV4-1 | . | 13 | ASSLELAPYNEQF
TRBJ1-2 | TRBV15 | . | 16 | ATSRDPAGDRVGYGYT
TRBJ2-2 | TRBV4-2 | . | 17 | ASSQRLAGGRTNTGELF
TRBJ1-2 | TRBV6-1 | few | 13 | ASSESGTGARGYT
TRBJ2-1 | TRBV29-1 | . | 11 | SVVSGGGNEQF
TRBJ2-3 | TRBV19 | few | 11 | ASSGTGQDTQY
TRBJ2-3 | TRBV6-6 | . | 11 | ASSYPGGNTQY
TRBJ2-5 | TRBV2 | . | 11 | ASSTWRGETQY